The 32 T cell receptor beta chains below all came from one sample that was sequenced in a study of shared clonotypes between healthy human individuals (dated by TCRdb to the early 2020s). The library was produced with the immunoSEQ multiplex PCR assay. Drawn from immuneACCESS, this table holds only the in-frame rearrangements with V and J called that TCRdb kept. Clones are partly lost; checked studies trace under half to an unresolved V gene and leave the rest unexplained. The sample has a few million clones on record, over 85% of them singletons. The ten largest make up about 0.13% of the sample. Input material: naive CD4+ T cells sorted from blood. This sample's cell subset or site label indicates: CD45RA+ positively selected. These receptors all stem from a man aged 18 to 29 in good health.

J is TRBJ2-2 and V is TRBV10-3; 7 bases match TRBD1. V lost 5 bases, J lost 1 base, and 4 bases stayed unmatched. Germline V gene lookup returns CDR1 ENHRY and CDR2 SYGVKD. CDR3 size: 15 residues. CDR3 nucleotides: TGTGCCATCAGTACCGGGACAGTGAACACCGGGGAGCTGTTTTTT. As protein: CAISTGTVNTGELFF.

The V gene is TRBV7-8, the J gene TRBJ2-7, with D maybe TRBD1 (6 bases). The germline V gene encodes CDR1 SGHVS and CDR2 FQNEAQ. V lost 5 bases and J lost 6, with 14 bases in between. The CDR3 contains 13 residues. CDR3 protein: CASSPGHQVEQYF. The CDR3 DNA reads as TGTGCCAGCAGCCCGGGACACCAAGTCGAGCAGTACTTC. The complete variable domain, with remaining parts taken from reference TRBV7-8 and TRBJ2-7, reads GAGVSQSPRYKVAKRGQDVALRCDPISGHVSLFWYQQALGQGPEFLTYFQNEAQLDKSGLPSDRFFAERPEGSVSTLKIQRTQQEDSAVYLCASSPGHQVEQYFGPGTRLTVT.

J is TRBJ2-1 and V is TRBV25-1; 8 positions agree with TRBD1. V lost 5 bases, J lost 2 bases, and 8 bases stayed unmatched. CDR1 is MGHDK and CDR2 is SYGVNS in the germline V gene. This CDR3 contains 16 residues. For the CDR3, the DNA is TGTGCCAGCAGTTCCCCCGGGACAGGCGCCTACAATGAGCAGTTCTTC. Its translation is CASSSPGTGAYNEQFF. Drawing the rest from reference TRBV25-1 and TRBJ2-1, the complete variable domain is EADIYQTPRYLVIGTGKKITLECSQTMGHDKMYWYQQDPGMELHLIHYSYGVNSTEKGDLSSESTVSRIRTEHFPLTLESARPSHTSQYLCASSSPGTGAYNEQFFGPGTRLTVL.

V usage is TRBV30 and J usage is TRBJ2-2; maybe TRBD1 (6 bases). This CDR3 contains 13 residues. Trimming shortened V by 0 bases and J by 7 bases, and 9 bases separated the two germline ends. The germline V gene has CDR1 GTSNPN and CDR2 SVGIG (reference sequence). The CDR3 nucleotides are TGTGCCTGGAGTGTTACAGGGATCGGGGAGCTGTTTTTT. Its translation is CAWSVTGIGELFF.

About this clone itself: Other DNA sequences from this sample encode an identical CDR3 as well. The chain couples TRBV7-9 to TRBJ1-2, with 8 nucleotides matching TRBD1. The germline gives CDR1 SEHNR, CDR2 FQNEAQ (reference sequence). This CDR3 is built from 13 residues. Trimming removed 5 bases from V and 6 bases from J; junction bases left unmatched: 5. The CDR3 DNA sequence: TGTGCCAGCAGCGTCGGACAGGGTGATGGCTACACCTTC. It specifies CASSVGQGDGYTF.

This chain connects TRBV9 to TRBJ2-1, with TRBD1 matching over 9 bases. Trimming cost V 0 bases and J 1 base; bases outside gene matches: 8. The germline gives CDR1 SGDLS, CDR2 YYNGEE. This CDR3 has 18 amino acids. The CDR3, as DNA: TGTGCCAGCAGCGTAGCCCCGGGACAGGGTGTTTCCTACAATGAGCAGTTCTTC. It specifies CASSVAPGQGVSYNEQFF.

This chain connects TRBV2 to TRBJ2-1; tentative D call: TRBD2 (5 bases). Per germline, CDR1 SNHLY and CDR2 FYNNEI. V lost 7 bases, J lost 4 bases, and 14 bases lay in between. The CDR3 extends over 14 amino acids. The CDR3: CASNQEDLYNEQFF. The CDR3 region has the DNA TGTGCCAGCAATCAGGAGGATCTATACAATGAGCAGTTCTTC.

In its sample, this clone was seen once. The chain has TRBV28 and TRBJ2-5; the match to TRBD2 covers 8 bases. The J call is uncertain, as TRBJ2-7 better fits the DNA end. This CDR3 comprises 12 residues. From germline, CDR1 is MDHEN and CDR2 SYDVKM. The CDR3 nucleotides are TGTGCCAGCAGGGGACTAGGGTACGAGCAGTACTTC. This translates into CASRGLGYEQYF.

CDR3 amino acids: CASSRDGSTSQYF. CDR3 in DNA: TGTGCCAGCAGCCGGGACGGGAGTACGAGCCAGTACTTC. V gene TRBV7-9 combines with J gene TRBJ2-7; D perhaps matches TRBD2 (6 bases). CDR3 size: 13 residues. The V gene's germline CDR1 is SEHNR and CDR2 FQNEAQ (reference sequence). V was trimmed by 5 bases and J by 10 bases, leaving 18 bases between them. Drawing the rest from reference TRBV7-9 and TRBJ2-7, the complete variable domain is DTGVSQNPRHKITKRGQNVTFRCDPISEHNRLYWYRQTLGQGPEFLTYFQNEAQLEKSRLLSDRFSAERPKGSFSTLEIQRTEQGDSAMYLCASSRDGSTSQYFGPGTRLTVT.

The chain links TRBV2 to TRBJ2-7; 11 positions agree with TRBD2. The germline V gene has CDR1 SNHLY and CDR2 FYNNEI. CDR3 size: 15 residues. Trimming took 5 bases from V and 3 from J; bases not matched to a gene: 6. CDR3 bases: TGTGCCAGCAGTTTACTAGCGGGAGAGGACTACGAGCAGTACTTC. Amino acids: CASSLLAGEDYEQYF.

This clone was seen a single time. The gene calls are TRBV4-1 and TRBJ1-2; D is possibly TRBD1 (6 bases). Germline-derived CDR1 and CDR2 are MGHRA and YSYEKL. CDR3 size: 14 residues. V was trimmed by 1 base and J by 4 bases, leaving 10 bases between them. The chain's CDR3 is CASSQGTVPYGYTF. CDR3 in DNA: TGCGCCAGCAGCCAAGGGACAGTACCCTATGGCTACACCTTC.

The chain joins TRBV7-3 to TRBJ1-3, with 8 bases matching TRBD1. This CDR3 has 14 residues. CDR1 and CDR2 (germline): SGHTA, FQGTGA. J lost 1 base, V lost 5 bases, and 1 base had no gene match. CDR3 in amino acids: CASSRTGSGNTIYF. For the CDR3, the DNA is TGTGCCAGCAGCAGGACAGGGTCTGGAAACACCATATATTTT.

J is TRBJ2-7 and V is TRBV6-5; D may be TRBD2 (7 bases). Germline V gene data show CDR1 as MNHEY and CDR2 as SVGAGI. The CDR3 sequence is 15 residues long. The V end was cut by 0 bases, the J end by 3 bases, with 12 bases between. The CDR3 loop is CASSYSGGGDYEQYF. CDR3 nucleotides: TGTGCCAGCAGTTACTCGGGAGGGGGGGACTACGAGCAGTACTTC.

The chain recombines TRBV12-2 with TRBJ2-5; the table's D call TRBD2 went unverified against the DNA. TRBV12-2 is labeled a pseudogene. The CDR3 runs 16 residues. CDR3 sequence reads: CASRFPPAGNQETQYF. The CDR3 DNA is TGTGCAAGTCGCTTCCCCCCGGCGGGGAACCAAGAGACCCAGTACTTC.

The chain employs TRBV29-1 and TRBJ1-2; 10 bases fit TRBD1. Germline CDR1 reads SQVTM; CDR2 reads ANQGSEA. V trimming: 5 bases; J trimming: 3 bases; junction bases outside the gene matches: 9. CDR3 length: 15 amino acids. CDR3 coding DNA: TGCAGCGTTACCCCCGGGACAGGGGTACACTATGGCTACACCTTC. Protein: CSVTPGTGVHYGYTF.

CDR3 sequence reads: CASSFRGGKATQYF. CDR3 nucleotide sequence: TGTGCCAGCAGTTTTCGGGGGGGCAAGGCTACGCAGTATTTT. The chain links TRBV28 to TRBJ2-3; 8 bases are a match to TRBD2. This CDR3 has 14 amino acids. Germline V gene lookup returns CDR1 MDHEN and CDR2 SYDVKM. After removal of 3 bases from V and 8 bases from J, the junction contained 7 bases not matched to a gene.

V usage is TRBV11-2 and J usage is TRBJ2-7; 10 nucleotides agree with TRBD2. This CDR3 spans 14 amino acids. V shed 6 bases, J shed 2 bases, and the junction held 4 bases outside the gene matches. Germline lookup yields CDR1 SGHAT and CDR2 FQNNGV. This CDR3 is CASSRSGGTYEQYF. In DNA, the CDR3 is TGTGCCAGCAGTCGTAGCGGGGGGACCTACGAGCAGTACTTC.

This chain links TRBV28 with TRBJ2-3; a weak D match, TRBD2 (5 bases). This CDR3 has 18 amino acids. Germline V gives CDR1 MDHEN, CDR2 SYDVKM. The germline V and J ends were trimmed by 4 bases and 2 bases, with 22 bases remaining between them. CDR3 in amino acids: CASSSGGLEAGITDTQYF. In nucleotides, the CDR3 is TGTGCCAGCAGTTCTGGCGGGCTAGAGGCGGGTATCACAGATACGCAGTATTTT.

The V gene is TRBV6-6, the J gene TRBJ2-2; 10 bases are a match to TRBD1. This CDR3 has 15 amino acids. V lost 8 bases to trimming and J lost 4 bases; unmatched junction nucleotides: 7. CDR1 MNHNY and CDR2 SVGAGI come from the germline V gene (reference sequence). The CDR3 here is CASAGQGVVTGELFF. In DNA form, the CDR3 reads TGTGCCAGCGCCGGACAGGGGGTAGTCACCGGGGAGCTGTTTTTT.

This chain joins TRBV6-6 and TRBJ1-5; D ambiguous. The CDR3 has 15 residues. CDR1 and CDR2 from the germline V gene are MNHNY and SVGAGI (reference sequence). Trimming shortened V by 7 bases and J by 4 bases, and 17 bases separated the two germline ends. CDR3 sequence: CASKTVEDLNQPQHF. DNA for the CDR3: TGTGCCAGCAAAACGGTCGAGGATCTTAATCAGCCCCAGCATTTT.

The chain is built from TRBV14 and TRBJ2-5; 9 positions agree with TRBD1. Germline loops: CDR1 SGHDN, CDR2 FVKESK. V gave up 3 bases and J gave up 5 bases; unmatched junction bases: 10. The CDR3 has 16 residues. CDR3 sequence (DNA): TGTGCCAGCAGCCAGAGACCGGGACAGGGTTCCGAGACCCAGTACTTC. Its translation is CASSQRPGQGSETQYF.

The V gene is TRBV18, the J gene TRBJ2-5; TRBD2 matches at 10 bases. Germline CDR1 is KGHSH and CDR2 is LQKENI. There are 15 residues in the CDR3. V dropped 3 bases and J dropped 6; count of bases not matched to a gene: 7. The chain's CDR3 is CASSPQRGGMKTQYF. CDR3 sequence (DNA): TGTGCCAGCTCACCGCAGCGGGGGGGCATGAAGACCCAGTACTTC.

This chain connects TRBV6-1 to TRBJ1-1, with 7 bases fitting TRBD1. CDR1 is MNHNS and CDR2 is SASEGT in the germline V gene. The CDR3 is 14 amino acids. V was clipped by 7 bases and J by 1 base; unmatched bases: 6. In nucleotides, the CDR3 is TGTGCCAGCACCTGGACAGGACAGAACACTGAAGCTTTCTTT. This encodes CASTWTGQNTEAFF.

As regards this clone: The germline gene is not matched at one end of the junction; a read error may be the cause. CDR3 sequence (DNA): TGCAGCGGGACCGATCCAGGGACGAACCCTGAAGCTTTCTTT. Its protein is CSGTDPGTNPEAFF. The chain couples TRBV29-1 to TRBJ1-1; D perhaps matches TRBD1 (5 bases). Germline V gives CDR1 SQVTM, CDR2 ANQGSEA. The CDR3 spans 14 residues.

CDR3 nucleotides: TGCGCCAGCAGCTTGGATGCAGGACCCTACGAGCAGTACTTC. It yields the protein CASSLDAGPYEQYF. This rearrangement joins TRBV5-1 to TRBJ2-7; no firm D call. Trimming stripped 0 bases from V and 2 bases from J, with 9 bases between. The CDR3 consists of 14 residues. Per the germline V gene, CDR1 is SGHRS and CDR2 is YFSETQ.

V usage is TRBV7-2 and J usage is TRBJ2-7; TRBD2 aligns across 7 bases. The length of the CDR3 is 14 residues. Trimming at V came to 1 base and at J to 9 bases, leaving 9 bases not matched to a gene. Germline CDR1 and CDR2: SGHTA and FQGNSA. The CDR3 DNA sequence: TGTGCCAGCAGCTTAGATGCCGGGACTACAGTGCAGTACTTC. Translation: CASSLDAGTTVQYF.

The rearrangement joins TRBV5-5 to TRBJ2-5, with 11 bases aligning to TRBD1. V was clipped by 0 bases and J by 4 bases; unmatched bases: 2. Germline V gene sequence: CDR1 SGHKS, CDR2 YYEKEE (reference sequence). This CDR3 contains 15 residues. CDR3 protein: CASSLDGTGGETQYF. CDR3 nucleotide sequence: TGTGCCAGCAGCTTGGACGGGACAGGGGGAGAGACCCAGTACTTC.

The rearrangement links TRBV4-3 to TRBJ1-2; no clear D. Germline V gives CDR1 LGHNA, CDR2 YSLEER. The CDR3 covers 16 residues. Trimming left V 3 bases short and J 2 bases short, with 16 bases between. CDR3 sequence: CASSHTGPLGNYGYTF. CDR3 DNA sequence: TGCGCCAGCAGCCATACCGGGCCCTTGGGGAACTATGGCTACACCTTC.

The genes are TRBV30 and TRBJ2-7; 13 bases line up with TRBD2. CDR3 length: 13 residues. Germline assignment: CDR1 GTSNPN and CDR2 SVGIG (reference sequence). V was clipped by 4 bases and J by 6 bases; unmatched bases: 3. The CDR3 nucleotides read TGTGCCTGGATGGGACTAGCGGGATCCGAGCAGTACTTC. Translation gives CAWMGLAGSEQYF.

This rearrangement joins TRBV6-1 to TRBJ1-3; possibly TRBD1 for D (5 bases). The germline CDR1 and CDR2 sequences are MNHNS and SASEGT. The germline V and J ends were trimmed by 1 base and 8 bases, with 9 bases remaining between them. CDR3 size: 13 residues. DNA of the CDR3: TGTGCCAGCAGTGAAGGCAGGGTGGACACCATATATTTT. Its protein product is CASSEGRVDTIYF.

The V gene is TRBV4-3, the J gene TRBJ2-3, with D possibly matching TRBD1 (6 bases). The V gene lost 0 bases and the J gene lost 3 bases, with 10 bases spanning the gap. The germline CDR1 and CDR2 sequences are LGHNA and YSLEER. The CDR3 runs 15 residues. The CDR3, as DNA: TGCGCCAGCAGCCAAGATCCGAGGGGGACAGATACGCAGTATTTT. It specifies CASSQDPRGTDTQYF.

This chain connects TRBV6-5 to TRBJ2-3; D may be TRBD1 (5 bases). CDR3 size: 16 residues. Trimming cost V 0 bases and J 1 base, with 11 bases left between them. Germline assignment: CDR1 MNHEY and CDR2 SVGAGI. The CDR3 is CASSYSNRWRTDTQYF. In DNA, the CDR3 is TGTGCCAGCAGTTACTCAAACAGGTGGCGCACAGATACGCAGTATTTT.